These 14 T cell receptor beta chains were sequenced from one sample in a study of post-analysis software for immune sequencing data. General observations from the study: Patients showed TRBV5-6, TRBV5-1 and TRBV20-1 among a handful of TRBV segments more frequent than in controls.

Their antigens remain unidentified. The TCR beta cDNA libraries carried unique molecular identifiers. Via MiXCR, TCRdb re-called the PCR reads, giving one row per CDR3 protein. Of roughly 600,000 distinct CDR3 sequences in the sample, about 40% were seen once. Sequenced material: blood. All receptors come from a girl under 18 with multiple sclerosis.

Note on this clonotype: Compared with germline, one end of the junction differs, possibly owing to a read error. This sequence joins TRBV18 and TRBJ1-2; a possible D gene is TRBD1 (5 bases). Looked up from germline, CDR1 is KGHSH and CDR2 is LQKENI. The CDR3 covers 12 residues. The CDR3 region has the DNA TGTGCCAGCTCATCACCCGGGGGGGACTACACCTTC. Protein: CASSSPGGDYTF.

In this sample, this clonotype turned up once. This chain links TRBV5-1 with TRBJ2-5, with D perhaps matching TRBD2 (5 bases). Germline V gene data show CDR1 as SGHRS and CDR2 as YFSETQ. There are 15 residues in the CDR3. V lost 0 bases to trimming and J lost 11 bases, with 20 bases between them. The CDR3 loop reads CASSLASPGRNEQYF. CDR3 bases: TGCGCCAGCAGCTTGGCTAGCCCGGGTCGCAATGAGCAGTACTTC. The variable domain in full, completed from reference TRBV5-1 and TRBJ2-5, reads KAGVTQTPRYLIKTRGQQVTLSCSPISGHRSVSWYQQTPGQGLQFLFEYFSETQRNKGNFPGRFSGRQFSNSRSEMNVSTLELGDSALYLCASSLASPGRNEQYFGPGTRLLVL.

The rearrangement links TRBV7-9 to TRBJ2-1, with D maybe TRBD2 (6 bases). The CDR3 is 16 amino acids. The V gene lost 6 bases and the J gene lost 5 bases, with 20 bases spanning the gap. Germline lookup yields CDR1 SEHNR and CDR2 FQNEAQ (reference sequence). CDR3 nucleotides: TGTGCCAGCAGGCCCCCCCACGTGAGCGGGCACAATGAGCAGTTCTTC. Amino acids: CASRPPHVSGHNEQFF.

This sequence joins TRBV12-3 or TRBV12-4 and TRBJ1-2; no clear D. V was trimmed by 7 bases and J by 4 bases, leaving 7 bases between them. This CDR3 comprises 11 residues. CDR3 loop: CASTSAYGYTF. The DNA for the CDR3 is TGTGCCAGCACCTCCGCCTATGGCTACACCTTC.

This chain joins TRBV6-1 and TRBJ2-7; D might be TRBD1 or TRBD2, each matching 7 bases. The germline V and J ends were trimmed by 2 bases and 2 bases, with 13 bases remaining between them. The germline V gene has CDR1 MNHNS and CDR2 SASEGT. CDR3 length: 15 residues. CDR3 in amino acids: CASSEPGGQPYEQYF. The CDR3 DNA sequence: TGTGCCAGCAGTGAACCGGGGGGACAGCCCTACGAGCAGTACTTC.

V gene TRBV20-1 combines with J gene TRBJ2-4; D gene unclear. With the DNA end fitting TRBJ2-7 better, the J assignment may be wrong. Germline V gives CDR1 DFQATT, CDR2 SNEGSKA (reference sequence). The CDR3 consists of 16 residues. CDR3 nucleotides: TGCAGTGCTAGAGATCTCCGCGCGAAAAGCTCCTACGAGCAGTACTTC. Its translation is CSARDLRAKSSYEQYF.

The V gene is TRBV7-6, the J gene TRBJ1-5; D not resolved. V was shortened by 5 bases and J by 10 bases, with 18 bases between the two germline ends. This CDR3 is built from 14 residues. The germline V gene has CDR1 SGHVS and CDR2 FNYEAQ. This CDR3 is CASSPLGGSGPQHF. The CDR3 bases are TGTGCCAGCAGCCCCTTAGGCGGGAGTGGACCCCAGCATTTT.

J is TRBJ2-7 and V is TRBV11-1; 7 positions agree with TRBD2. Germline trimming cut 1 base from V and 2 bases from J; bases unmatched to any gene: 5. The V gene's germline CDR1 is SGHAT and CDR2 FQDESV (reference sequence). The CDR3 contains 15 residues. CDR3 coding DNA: TGTGCCAGCAGCTTAGAAGTTAGCGGGCCCTACGAGCAGTACTTC. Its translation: CASSLEVSGPYEQYF. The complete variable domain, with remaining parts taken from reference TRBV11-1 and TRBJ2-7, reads EAEVAQSPRYKITEKSQAVAFWCDPISGHATLYWYRQILGQGPELLVQFQDESVVDDSQLPKDRFSAERLKGVDSTLKIQPAELGDSAMYLCASSLEVSGPYEQYFGPGTRLTVT.

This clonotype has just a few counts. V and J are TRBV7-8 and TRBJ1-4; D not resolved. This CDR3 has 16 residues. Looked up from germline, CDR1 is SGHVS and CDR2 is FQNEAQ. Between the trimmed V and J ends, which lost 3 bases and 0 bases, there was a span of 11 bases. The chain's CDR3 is CASSFAQWATNEKLFF. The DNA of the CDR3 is TGTGCCAGCAGCTTCGCACAGTGGGCAACTAATGAAAAACTGTTTTTT.

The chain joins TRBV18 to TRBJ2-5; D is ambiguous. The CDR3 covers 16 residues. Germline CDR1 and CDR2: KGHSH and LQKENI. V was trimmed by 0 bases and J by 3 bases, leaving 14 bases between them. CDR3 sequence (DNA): TGTGCCAGCTCACCACCGCTAGGAATTTCTAAAGAGACCCAGTACTTC. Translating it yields CASSPPLGISKETQYF.

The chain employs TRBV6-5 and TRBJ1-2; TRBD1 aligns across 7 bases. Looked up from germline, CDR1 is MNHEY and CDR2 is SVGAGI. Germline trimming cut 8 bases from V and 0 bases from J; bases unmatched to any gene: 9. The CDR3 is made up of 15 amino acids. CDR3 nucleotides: TGTGCCAGCGGAAGCAGGGGGACCTCTAACTATGGCTACACCTTC. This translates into CASGSRGTSNYGYTF.

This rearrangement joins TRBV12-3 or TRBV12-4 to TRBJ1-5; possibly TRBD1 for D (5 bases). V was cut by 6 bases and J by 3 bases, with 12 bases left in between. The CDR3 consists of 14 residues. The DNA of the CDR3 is TGTGCCAGCAGCCAAAGGGGTTTCAATCAGCCCCAGCATTTT. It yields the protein CASSQRGFNQPQHF.

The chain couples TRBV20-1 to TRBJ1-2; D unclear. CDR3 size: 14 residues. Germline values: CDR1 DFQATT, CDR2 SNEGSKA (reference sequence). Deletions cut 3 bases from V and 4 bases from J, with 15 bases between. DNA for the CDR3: TGCAGTGCTAGCCCGCCAGAGAACCTCTATGGCTACACCTTC. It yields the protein CSASPPENLYGYTF.

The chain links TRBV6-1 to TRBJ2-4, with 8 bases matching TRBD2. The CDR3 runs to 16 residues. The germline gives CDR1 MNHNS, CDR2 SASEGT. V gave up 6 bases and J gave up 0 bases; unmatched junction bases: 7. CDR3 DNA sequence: TGTGCCAGCAGAATAGCGGGAACGCTAGCCAAAAACATTCAGTACTTC. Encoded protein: CASRIAGTLAKNIQYF.